These T cell receptor beta chains were read from a single sample in a study of regulatory T cells in long-lasting Graves disease. Each CDR3 protein gets one entry after TCRdb re-called the multiplex PCR reads with MiXCR. The sample yields 550,000 to 600,000 distinct CDR3 sequences, 15% to 20% seen once. This sample also appeared in a second study, on T cells in Graves' hyperthyroidism and ophthalmopathy.

Specimen: peripheral blood mononuclear cells (PBMCs), collected at new diagnosis, from a patient treated with antithyroid drugs. The receptors derive from a young man with Graves disease. Each CDR3 is given with its conserved first and last residue. The D gene is left open where the match is weak. Not all rows give a size; the values are once, few, many and, for expanded clones, a class.

v_gene,j_gene,abundance,d_gene,CDR3nt,CDR3aa
TRBV7-8,TRBJ2-1,many,.,TGTGCCAGTTCGGCAGGTAGCTACAATGAGCAGTTCTTC,CASSAGSYNEQFF
TRBV20-1,TRBJ1-2,few,.,TGCAGTGCCCAGGGATTGCCCGGGCAAATCTATGGCTACACCTTC,CSAQGLPGQIYGYTF
TRBV11-3,TRBJ1-3,few,TRBD1,TGTGCCAGCAGCTCAGGGGGAAGCTCTGGAAACACCATATATTTT,CASSSGGSSGNTIYF
TRBV7-9,TRBJ2-2,many,.,TGTGCCAGCAGCTTTGACCGGAACACCGGGGAGCTGTTTTTT,CASSFDRNTGELFF
TRBV12-3/TRBV12-4,TRBJ2-3,many,TRBD1,TGTGCCAGCAGTTTTGGACAGGGGGGTACAGATACGCAGTATTTT,CASSFGQGGTDTQYF
TRBV20-1,TRBJ2-7,few,TRBD2,TGCAGTGCCGGGACTAGCGTCGTATGGGAGCAGTACTTC,CSAGTSVVWEQYF
TRBV5-1,TRBJ2-7,.,TRBD1,TGCGCCAGCAGCGAGGGACAGACATTATCCTACGAGCAGTACTTC,CASSEGQTLSYEQYF
TRBV7-9,TRBJ2-1,many,.,TGTGCCAGCAGCCCCCGGATGTATGGTGATGAGCAGTTCTTC,CASSPRMYGDEQFF
TRBV7-9,TRBJ1-1,.,.,TGTGCCAGTAAAGACAGCTGGAACACTGAAGCTTTCTTT,CASKDSWNTEAFF
TRBV10-3,TRBJ2-7,many,.,TGTGCCATCAGTGAGTTTCAGGAGATAACCTACGAGCAGTACTTC,CAISEFQEITYEQYF
TRBV30,TRBJ1-5,many,.,TGTGCCTGGAGTTTGGACAGAAATCAGCCCCAGCATTTT,CAWSLDRNQPQHF
TRBV18,TRBJ1-2,many,.,TGTGCCAGCTCACCACCAGGGTATGGCTACACCTTC,CASSPPGYGYTF
TRBV5-1,TRBJ2-7,many,TRBD2,TGCGCCAGCAGCGGGGGACTAGCGGGAGCCGAGCAGTACTTC,CASSGGLAGAEQYF
TRBV20-1,TRBJ2-3,.,.,TGCAGTGCTTACCGGGGGCCGGATACGCAGTATTTT,CSAYRGPDTQYF
TRBV3-1,TRBJ1-2,many,.,TGTGCCAGCAGCCAAGATCTTCGAGGGACTGACTATGGCTACACCTTC,CASSQDLRGTDYGYTF
TRBV20-1,TRBJ2-7,many,.,TGCAGTGCTATAAGCGATCCTTTGATCCCGTACTTC,CSAISDPLIPYF
TRBV3-1,TRBJ2-1,.,TRBD2,TGTGCCAGCAGCCAATGGATGGCGGGAGAGTTTGAGCAGTTCTTC,CASSQWMAGEFEQFF
TRBV28,TRBJ2-7,many,TRBD1,TGTGCCAGCAGTTTCTCCACTGGGACAGGGGGCTACGAGCAGTACTTC,CASSFSTGTGGYEQYF
TRBV5-1,TRBJ2-7,many,TRBD2,TGCGCCAGCGAACTAGCCCCGGGGGGGCCCGGGGAGCAGTACTTC,CASELAPGGPGEQYF
TRBV20-1,TRBJ1-6,.,TRBD1,TGCAGTGCCATCCCAGGGGGAAAATATAATTCACCCCTCCACTTT,CSAIPGGKYNSPLHF
TRBV6-1,TRBJ1-5,many,.,TGTGCCAGCAGTGAATTTTGGGGGGTCCGTCAGCCCCAGCATTTT,CASSEFWGVRQPQHF
TRBV4-1,TRBJ1-2,.,.,TGCGCCAGTGGACACTTAGACGGCTACACCTTC,CASGHLDGYTF
TRBV2,TRBJ1-2,many,TRBD1,TGTGCCAGCAGCGAAGGGGGACAGCGCGGCTATGGCTACACCTTC,CASSEGGQRGYGYTF
TRBV5-1,TRBJ2-7,.,TRBD1,TGCGCCAGCAGTCGAATCGACAGGGGTTCCTCCTACGAGCAGTACTTC,CASSRIDRGSSYEQYF
TRBV4-1,TRBJ2-1,few,.,TGCGCCAGCAGCCAAGTCGTACTAGTAGGTAATGAGCAGTTCTTC,CASSQVVLVGNEQFF
TRBV12-3/TRBV12-4,TRBJ2-3,many,TRBD2,TGTGCCAGCAGTCTCGGTCGGACTAGCGGGAGAAGTGGGGATACGCAGTATTTT,CASSLGRTSGRSGDTQYF
TRBV20-1,TRBJ2-1,.,.,TGCAGTGCTAGAGAGGTGGGCCTCCTTCCCTACAATGAGCAGTTCTTC,CSAREVGLLPYNEQFF
TRBV12-3/TRBV12-4,TRBJ1-1,many,.,TGTGCCAGCAGCTTAGCCCCTTCGAACACTGAAGCTTTCTTT,CASSLAPSNTEAFF
TRBV12-3/TRBV12-4,TRBJ1-1,many,.,TGTGCCAGCAGTCCCCAAAGAGGGGGGACTGAAGCTTTCTTT,CASSPQRGGTEAFF
TRBV7-9,TRBJ2-1,many,.,TGTGCCAGCTTTTCTGGGGAGCTGATAGCGGCGACCTACAATGAGCAGTTCTTC,CASFSGELIAATYNEQFF
TRBV7-9,TRBJ1-5,.,TRBD1,TGTGCCAGCAGCTTAGCTGGACAGGGCTATACTCAGCCCCAGCATTTT,CASSLAGQGYTQPQHF
TRBV12-3/TRBV12-4,TRBJ2-1,.,TRBD2,TGTGCCAGCAGCGTAGTGGCTAGCGGGAGGGGCAATGAGCAGTTCTTC,CASSVVASGRGNEQFF
TRBV27,TRBJ2-5,few,TRBD2,TGTGCCAGCAGTTCCTGGACTAGCGGGAGTCAAGAGACCCAGTACTTC,CASSSWTSGSQETQYF
TRBV12-3/TRBV12-4,TRBJ1-1,many,.,TGTGCCAGCAGCCCCTACCGCAGGAACACTGAAGCTTTCTTT,CASSPYRRNTEAFF
TRBV6-2/TRBV6-3,TRBJ2-1,.,TRBD2,TGCGGCGTAAGGAGTCCTAGCGGAAAGGAGGGCAATGAGCAGTTCTTC,CGVRSPSGKEGNEQFF
TRBV20-1,TRBJ1-1,few,.,TGCAGTGCTAGAGGAGGGCGGGGGTTTGAAGCTTTCTTT,CSARGGRGFEAFF
TRBV18,TRBJ2-1,once,TRBD2,TGTGCCAGCTCACCACCGACTAGCGGGAGGGAATCGAGCTCCTACAATGAGCAGTTCTTC,CASSPPTSGRESSSYNEQFF
TRBV7-3,TRBJ2-2,.,.,TGTGCCAGCAGCTTAACACGGGCGAACACCGGGGAGCTGTTTTTT,CASSLTRANTGELFF
TRBV7-9,TRBJ2-1,many,.,TGTGCCAGCAGCTATTCAGTTAGCTCCTACAATGAGCAGTTCTTC,CASSYSVSSYNEQFF
TRBV7-9,TRBJ2-2,many,TRBD2,TGTGCCAGCAGCCCCACTAGCGGGAGATCCACCGGGGAGCTGTTTTTT,CASSPTSGRSTGELFF
TRBV2,TRBJ1-1,many,TRBD1,TGTGCCAGCAGTGACAGGGGGGGCACTGAAGCTTTCTTT,CASSDRGGTEAFF
TRBV10-1,TRBJ2-1,few,.,TGCGCCAGCACCAACGGAGATGAGCAGTTCTTC,CASTNGDEQFF
TRBV5-1,TRBJ2-1,.,TRBD2,TGCGCCAGCCAAGGCCTGGGGCGGGAGGGCTACAATGAGCAGTTCTTC,CASQGLGREGYNEQFF
TRBV7-9,TRBJ2-3,many,TRBD1,TGTGCCAGCAGCCCTCACAGAACTCCAGGGGGCCACACAGATACGCAGTATTTT,CASSPHRTPGGHTDTQYF
TRBV27,TRBJ2-3,many,.,TGTGCCAGCAGTTTGGAGGGCCTCAGGACAGATACGCAGTATTTT,CASSLEGLRTDTQYF
TRBV6-2/TRBV6-3,TRBJ2-3,.,.,TGTGCCAGCAGTGAAAGCTGGAACAGCAGGGCTCAGGATACGCAGTATTTT,CASSESWNSRAQDTQYF
TRBV6-1,TRBJ1-2,.,.,TGTGCCAGCAGTGGTGGGCAGACCCTTTATGGCTACACCTTC,CASSGGQTLYGYTF
TRBV11-2,TRBJ2-2,many,.,TGTGCCAGCAGCTTAGGAGGCGTCCTTGGGATGACCGGGGAGCTGTTTTTT,CASSLGGVLGMTGELFF
TRBV7-9,TRBJ2-7,many,.,TGTGCCAGCAGCTTAGTTTTCAGCTCCTACGAGCAGTACTTC,CASSLVFSSYEQYF
TRBV24-1,TRBJ2-1,.,TRBD1,TGTGCCACCAGTGATTCCCCCGGGACAGGATGGGGGAATGAGCAGTTCTTC,CATSDSPGTGWGNEQFF
TRBV6-5,TRBJ1-1,few,TRBD1,TGTGCCAGCAGTTACTCGGAGGCAGGGGGCAGGGAAACTGAAGCTTTCTTT,CASSYSEAGGRETEAFF
TRBV11-2,TRBJ1-5,many,.,TGTGCCAGCAGCTCGTCCTCCTATCAGCCCCAGCATTTT,CASSSSSYQPQHF